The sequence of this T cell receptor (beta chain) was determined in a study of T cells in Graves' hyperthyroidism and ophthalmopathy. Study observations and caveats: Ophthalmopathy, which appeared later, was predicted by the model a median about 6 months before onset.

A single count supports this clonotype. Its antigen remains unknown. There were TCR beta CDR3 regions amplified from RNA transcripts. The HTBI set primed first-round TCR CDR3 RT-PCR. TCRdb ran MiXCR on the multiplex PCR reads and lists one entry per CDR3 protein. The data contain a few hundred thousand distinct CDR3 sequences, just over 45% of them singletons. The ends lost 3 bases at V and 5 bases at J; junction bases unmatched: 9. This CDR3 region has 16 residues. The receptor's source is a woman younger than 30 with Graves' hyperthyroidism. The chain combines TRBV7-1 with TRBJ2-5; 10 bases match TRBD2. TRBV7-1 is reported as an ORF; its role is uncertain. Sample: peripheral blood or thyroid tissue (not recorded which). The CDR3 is CASSSPPSGSRETQYF. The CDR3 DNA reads TGTGCCAGCAGCTCCCCCCCTAGCGGGAGTAGGGAGACCCAGTACTTC.